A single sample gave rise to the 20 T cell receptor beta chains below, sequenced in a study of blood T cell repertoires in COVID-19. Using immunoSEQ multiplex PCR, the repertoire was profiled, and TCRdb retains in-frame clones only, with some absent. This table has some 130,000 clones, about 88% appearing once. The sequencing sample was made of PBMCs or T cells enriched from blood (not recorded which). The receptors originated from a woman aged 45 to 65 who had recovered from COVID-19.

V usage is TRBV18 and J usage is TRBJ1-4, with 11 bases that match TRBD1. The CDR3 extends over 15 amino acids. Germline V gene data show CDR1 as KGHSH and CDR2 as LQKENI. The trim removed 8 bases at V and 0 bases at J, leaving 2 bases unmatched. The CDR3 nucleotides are TGTGCCAGCGGACAGGGGGCTGCAACTAATGAAAAACTGTTTTTT. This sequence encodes CASGQGAATNEKLFF.

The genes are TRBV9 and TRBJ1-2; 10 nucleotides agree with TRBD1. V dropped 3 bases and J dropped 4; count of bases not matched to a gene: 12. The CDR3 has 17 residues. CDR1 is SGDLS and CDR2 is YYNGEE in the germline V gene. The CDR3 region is CASSGRDRGSSPYGYTF. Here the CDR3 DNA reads TGTGCCAGCAGCGGACGGGACAGGGGTTCGTCCCCCTATGGCTACACCTTC. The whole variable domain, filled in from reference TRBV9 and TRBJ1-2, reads DSGVTQTPKHLITATGQRVTLRCSPRSGDLSVYWYQQSLDQGLQFLIQYYNGEERAKGNILERFSAQQFPDLHSELNLSSLELGDSALYFCASSGRDRGSSPYGYTFGSGTRLTVV.

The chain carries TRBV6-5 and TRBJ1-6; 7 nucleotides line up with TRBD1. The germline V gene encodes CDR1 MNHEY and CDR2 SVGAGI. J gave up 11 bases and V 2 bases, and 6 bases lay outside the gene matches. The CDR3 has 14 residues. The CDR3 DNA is TGTGCCAGCAGTTACAGACAGGGAGTGGCACCCCTCCACTTT. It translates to CASSYRQGVAPLHF.

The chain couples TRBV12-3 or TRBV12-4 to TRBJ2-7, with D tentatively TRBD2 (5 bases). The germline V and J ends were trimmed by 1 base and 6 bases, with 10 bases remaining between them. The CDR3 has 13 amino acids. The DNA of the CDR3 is TGTGCCAGCAGTTTAGGAGGGCCTCTCGAGCAGTACTTC. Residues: CASSLGGPLEQYF.

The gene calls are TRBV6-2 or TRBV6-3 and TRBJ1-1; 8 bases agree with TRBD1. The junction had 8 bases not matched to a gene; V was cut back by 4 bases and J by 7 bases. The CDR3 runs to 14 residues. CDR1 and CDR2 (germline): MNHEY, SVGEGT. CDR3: CASSSDRVANEAFF. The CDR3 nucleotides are TGTGCCAGCAGTTCGGACAGGGTGGCGAATGAAGCTTTCTTT.

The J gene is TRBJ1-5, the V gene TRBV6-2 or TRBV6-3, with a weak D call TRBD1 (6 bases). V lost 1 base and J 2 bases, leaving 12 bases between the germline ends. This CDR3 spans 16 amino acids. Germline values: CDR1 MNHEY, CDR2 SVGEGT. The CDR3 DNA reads TGTGCCAGCAGTTACTTGGGGGCAACCGGCAATCAGCCCCAGCATTTT. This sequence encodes CASSYLGATGNQPQHF.

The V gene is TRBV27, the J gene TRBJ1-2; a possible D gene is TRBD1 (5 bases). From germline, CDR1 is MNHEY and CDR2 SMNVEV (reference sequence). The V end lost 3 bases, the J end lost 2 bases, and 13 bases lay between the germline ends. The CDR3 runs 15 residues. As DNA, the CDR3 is TGTGCCAGCAGTTTCCAACCGGGGGGAAACTATGGCTACACCTTC. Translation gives CASSFQPGGNYGYTF.

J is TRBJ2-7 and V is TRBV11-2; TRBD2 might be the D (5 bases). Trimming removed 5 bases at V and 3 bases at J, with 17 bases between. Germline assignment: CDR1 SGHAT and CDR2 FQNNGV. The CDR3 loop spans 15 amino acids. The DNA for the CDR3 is TGTGCCAGCAGCCCTGGAGCGGAACCTATCTACGAGCAGTACTTC. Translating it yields CASSPGAEPIYEQYF.

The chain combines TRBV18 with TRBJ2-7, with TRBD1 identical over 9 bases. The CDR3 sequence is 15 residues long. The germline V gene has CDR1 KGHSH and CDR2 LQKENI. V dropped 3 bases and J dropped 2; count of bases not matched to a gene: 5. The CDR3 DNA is TGTGCCAGCTCACCTAGGACAGGGGACACCTACGAGCAGTACTTC. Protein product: CASSPRTGDTYEQYF.

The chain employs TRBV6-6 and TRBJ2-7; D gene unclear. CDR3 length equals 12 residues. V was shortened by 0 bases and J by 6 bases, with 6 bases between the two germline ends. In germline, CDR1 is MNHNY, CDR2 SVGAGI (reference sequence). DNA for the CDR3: TGTGCCAGCAGTTACTCGAACTCCGAGCAGTACTTC. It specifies CASSYSNSEQYF.

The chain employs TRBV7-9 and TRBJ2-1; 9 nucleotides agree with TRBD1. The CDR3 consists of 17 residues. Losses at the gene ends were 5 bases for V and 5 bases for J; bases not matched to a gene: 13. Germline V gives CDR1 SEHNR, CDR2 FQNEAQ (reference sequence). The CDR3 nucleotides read TGTGCCAGCAGCCCGGGCCGGGACAGGGTGGCCCACAATGAGCAGTTCTTC. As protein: CASSPGRDRVAHNEQFF.

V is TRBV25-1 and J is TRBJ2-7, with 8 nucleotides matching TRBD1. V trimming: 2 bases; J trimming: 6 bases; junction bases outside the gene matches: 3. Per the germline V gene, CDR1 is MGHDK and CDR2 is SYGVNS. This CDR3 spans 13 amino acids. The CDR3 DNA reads TGTGCCAGCAGTGAACAGGGGGCGGTCGAGCAGTACTTC. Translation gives CASSEQGAVEQYF.

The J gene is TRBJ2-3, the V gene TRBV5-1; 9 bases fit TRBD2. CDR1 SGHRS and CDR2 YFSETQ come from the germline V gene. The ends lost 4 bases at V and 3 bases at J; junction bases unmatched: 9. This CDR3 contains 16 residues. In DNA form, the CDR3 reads TGCGCCAGCAGCCCCCGGGTAGCGGGGGTAACAGATACGCAGTATTTT. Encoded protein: CASSPRVAGVTDTQYF.

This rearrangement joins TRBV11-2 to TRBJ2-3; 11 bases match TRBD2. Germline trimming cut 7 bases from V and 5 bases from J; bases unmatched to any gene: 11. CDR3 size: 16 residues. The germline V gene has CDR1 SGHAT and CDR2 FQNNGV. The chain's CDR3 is CASIDSLAGGKDTQYF. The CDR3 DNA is TGTGCCAGCATAGACTCCCTAGCGGGGGGTAAAGATACGCAGTATTTT. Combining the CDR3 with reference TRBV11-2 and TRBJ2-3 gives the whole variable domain EAGVAQSPRYKIIEKRQSVAFWCNPISGHATLYWYQQILGQGPKLLIQFQNNGVVDDSQLPKDRFSAERLKGVDSTLKIQPAKLEDSAVYLCASIDSLAGGKDTQYFGPGTRLTVL.

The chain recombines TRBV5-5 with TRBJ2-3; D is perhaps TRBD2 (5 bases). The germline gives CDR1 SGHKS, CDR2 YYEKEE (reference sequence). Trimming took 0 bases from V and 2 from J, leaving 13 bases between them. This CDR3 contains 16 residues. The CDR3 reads CASSLGVSGFTDTQYF. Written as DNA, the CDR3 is TGTGCCAGCAGCTTGGGGGTTTCGGGGTTCACAGATACGCAGTATTTT.

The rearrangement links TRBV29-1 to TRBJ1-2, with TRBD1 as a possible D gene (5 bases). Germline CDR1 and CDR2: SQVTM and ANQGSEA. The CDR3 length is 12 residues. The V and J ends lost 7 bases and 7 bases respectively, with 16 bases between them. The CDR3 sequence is CSAGGFVGGYTF. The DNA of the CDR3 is TGCAGCGCCGGGGGTTTTGTGGGTGGCTACACCTTC.

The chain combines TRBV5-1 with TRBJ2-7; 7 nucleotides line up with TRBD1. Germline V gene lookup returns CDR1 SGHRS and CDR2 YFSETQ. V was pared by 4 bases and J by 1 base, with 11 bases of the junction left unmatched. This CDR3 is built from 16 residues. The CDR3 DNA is TGCGCCAGCAGCCCCAGCTCGGGACAGCATTCCTACGAGCAGTACTTC. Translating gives CASSPSSGQHSYEQYF.

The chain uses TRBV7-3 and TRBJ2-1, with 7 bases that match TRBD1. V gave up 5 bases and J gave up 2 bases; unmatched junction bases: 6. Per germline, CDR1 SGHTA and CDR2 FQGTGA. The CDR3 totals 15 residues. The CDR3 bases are TGTGCCAGCAGCCCGGACAGGCCACCCTACAATGAGCAGTTCTTC. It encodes CASSPDRPPYNEQFF.

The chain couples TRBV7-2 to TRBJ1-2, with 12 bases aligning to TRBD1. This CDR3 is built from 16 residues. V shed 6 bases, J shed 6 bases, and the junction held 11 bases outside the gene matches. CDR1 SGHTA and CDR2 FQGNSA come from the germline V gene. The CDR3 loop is CASSKDRDRGLDGYTF. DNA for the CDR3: TGTGCCAGCAGTAAAGACCGGGACAGGGGGCTGGATGGCTACACCTTC.

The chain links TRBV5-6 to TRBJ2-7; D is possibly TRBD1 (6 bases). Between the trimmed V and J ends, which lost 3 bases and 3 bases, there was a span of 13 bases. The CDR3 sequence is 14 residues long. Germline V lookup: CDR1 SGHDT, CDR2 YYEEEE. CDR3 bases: TGTGCCAGCAGCTGGACACAGGGATACTACGAGCAGTACTTC. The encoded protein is CASSWTQGYYEQYF.